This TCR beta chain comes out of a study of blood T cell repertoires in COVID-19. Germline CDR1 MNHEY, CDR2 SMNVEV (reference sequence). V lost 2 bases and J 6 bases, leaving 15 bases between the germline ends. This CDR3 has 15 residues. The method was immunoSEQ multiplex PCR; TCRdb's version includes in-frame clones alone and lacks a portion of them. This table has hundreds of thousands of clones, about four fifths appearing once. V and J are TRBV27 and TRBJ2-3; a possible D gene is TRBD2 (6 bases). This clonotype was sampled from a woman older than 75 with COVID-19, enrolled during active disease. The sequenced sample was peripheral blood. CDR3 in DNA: TGTGCCAGCAGTTTAAGTGGGAGGCCGTCGGATACGCAGTATTTT. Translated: CASSLSGRPSDTQYF.